The T cell receptor beta chain under discussion was sequenced for a study of T cell responses to AZD1222 COVID-19 vaccine. Study results and caveats: There were vaccine-associated CD4 TCRs across spike, dominant at 160-218 and 743-854. Donors in the cohort were predominantly white British and more often female, and clonal diversity was possibly underestimated. Nearly half of unique spike-specific TCRs reportedly avoided B.1.351 and B.1.1.7 mutated regions.

Only in-frame clones appear in the TCRdb table, and some are missing; sequencing was by immunoSEQ multiplex PCR. The sample records 140,000 or so clones, 85% to 95% being singletons. Germline V CDR1 and CDR2: SGDLS, YYNGEE. This CDR3 has 14 residues. The ends lost 3 bases at V and 3 bases at J; junction bases unmatched: 6. With respect to this clone: Its antigen is undetermined.

This TCR derives from an adult who had recovered from COVID-19. The V call is TRBV9, the J call TRBJ2-7; TRBD2 aligns across 7 bases. Source: peripheral blood, taken after recovery from COVID-19. In nucleotides, the CDR3 is TGTGCCAGCAGCGGCGGGACTACCCACTACGAGCAGTACTTC. Protein product: CASSGGTTHYEQYF.